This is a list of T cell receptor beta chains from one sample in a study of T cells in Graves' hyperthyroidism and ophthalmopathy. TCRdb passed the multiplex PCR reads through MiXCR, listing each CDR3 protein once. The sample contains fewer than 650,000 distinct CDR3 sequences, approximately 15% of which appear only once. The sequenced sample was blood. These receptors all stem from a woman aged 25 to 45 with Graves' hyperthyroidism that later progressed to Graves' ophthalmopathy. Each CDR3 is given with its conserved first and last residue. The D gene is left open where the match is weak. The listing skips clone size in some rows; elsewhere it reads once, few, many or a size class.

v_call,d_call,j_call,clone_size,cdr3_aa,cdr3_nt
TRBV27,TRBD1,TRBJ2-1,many,CASSGTQGVQQFF,TGTGCCAGCAGTGGGACACAGGGGGTGCAGCAGTTCTTC
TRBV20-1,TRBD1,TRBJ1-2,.,CSANRQGRGYTF,TGCAGTGCGAACAGACAGGGCCGGGGCTACACCTTC
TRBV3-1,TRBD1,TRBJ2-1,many,CASSQGTGVRNEQFF,TGTGCCAGCAGCCAAGGGACAGGGGTTCGCAATGAGCAGTTCTTC
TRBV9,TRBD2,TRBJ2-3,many,CASSVVAGVSTDTQYF,TGTGCCAGCAGCGTAGTAGCGGGAGTAAGCACAGATACGCAGTATTTT
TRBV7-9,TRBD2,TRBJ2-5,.,CASSLDLSRGRGTQYF,TGTGCCAGCAGCTTAGATCTTTCGCGCGGGAGGGGGACCCAGTACTTC
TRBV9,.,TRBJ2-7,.,CASNPSGTRQDEQYF,TGTGCCAGCAACCCATCGGGGACTCGCCAGGACGAGCAGTACTTC
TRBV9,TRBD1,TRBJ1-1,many,CASSVWDSKTNTEAFF,TGTGCCAGCAGCGTCTGGGACAGCAAAACCAACACTGAAGCTTTCTTT
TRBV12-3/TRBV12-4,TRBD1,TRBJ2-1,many,CASSLAGGQGRNNEQFF,TGTGCCAGCAGTTTAGCGGGGGGACAGGGACGGAACAATGAGCAGTTCTTC
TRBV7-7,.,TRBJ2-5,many,CARPETQYF,TGTGCTAGGCCAGAGACCCAGTACTTC
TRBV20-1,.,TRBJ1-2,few,CSAIAGTNYGYTF,TGCAGTGCTATAGCAGGGACCAACTATGGCTACACCTTC
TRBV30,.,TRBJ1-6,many,CAWSPRDKNSPLHF,TGTGCCTGGTCCCCCCGGGACAAAAATTCACCCCTCCACTTT
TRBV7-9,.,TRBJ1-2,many,CASSRGPYGYTF,TGTGCCAGCAGTCGTGGGCCCTATGGCTACACCTTC
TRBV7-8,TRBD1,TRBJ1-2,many,CASSLATGTNYGYTF,TGTGCCAGCAGCTTAGCGACAGGGACTAACTATGGCTACACCTTC
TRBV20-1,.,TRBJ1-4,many,CSAREGFNEKLFF,TGCAGTGCTAGGGAGGGGTTTAATGAAAAACTGTTTTTT
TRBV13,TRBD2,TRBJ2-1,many,CASSGLAGGPGNEQFF,TGTGCCAGCAGCGGACTAGCGGGAGGGCCAGGGAATGAGCAGTTCTTC
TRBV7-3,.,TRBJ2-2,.,CASSTRGNWDTGELFF,TGTGCCAGCAGCACCCGGGGAAACTGGGACACCGGGGAGCTGTTTTTT
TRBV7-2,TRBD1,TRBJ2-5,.,CASSLAEGAETQYF,TGTGCCAGCAGCTTAGCCGAGGGGGCGGAGACCCAGTACTTC
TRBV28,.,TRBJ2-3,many,CASSLSTDTQYF,TGTGCCAGCAGTTTGAGCACAGATACGCAGTATTTT
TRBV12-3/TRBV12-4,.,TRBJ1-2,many,CASSLEDRGYTF,TGTGCCAGCAGTTTAGAGGATCGTGGCTACACCTTC
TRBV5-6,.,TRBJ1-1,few,CASRPRRAYGDTEAFF,TGTGCCAGCAGACCCCGTAGGGCATATGGGGACACTGAAGCTTTCTTT
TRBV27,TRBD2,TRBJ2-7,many,CASSPGLAGAHEQYF,TGTGCCAGCAGTCCGGGACTAGCGGGGGCCCACGAGCAGTACTTC
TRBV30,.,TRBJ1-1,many,CAWRGTRVNTEAFF,TGTGCCTGGAGGGGGACGAGGGTGAACACTGAAGCTTTCTTT
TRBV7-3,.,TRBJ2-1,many,CASGSGLDNEQFF,TGTGCCAGCGGCAGCGGGCTCGACAATGAGCAGTTCTTC
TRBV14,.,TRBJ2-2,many,CASSQVPANTGELFF,TGTGCCAGCAGCCAAGTTCCAGCGAACACCGGGGAGCTGTTTTTT
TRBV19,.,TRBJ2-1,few,CASSTSVYNEQFF,TGTGCCAGTAGTACTAGCGTTTACAATGAGCAGTTCTTC
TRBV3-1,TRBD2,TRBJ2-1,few,CASSPRTSGRAVGQFF,TGTGCCAGCAGCCCGCGGACTAGCGGGAGGGCCGTTGGGCAGTTCTTC
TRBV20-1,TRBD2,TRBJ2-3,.,CSARDQFGLAVRRAQYF,TGCAGTGCTAGAGATCAATTCGGACTAGCTGTAAGAAGGGCGCAGTATTTT
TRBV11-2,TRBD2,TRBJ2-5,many,CASSLGGAGEVKTQYF,TGTGCCAGCAGCTTAGGAGGAGCGGGAGAGGTAAAGACCCAGTACTTC
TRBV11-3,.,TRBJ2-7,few,CASSLEVGPAGEQYF,TGTGCCAGCAGCTTAGAAGTCGGACCGGCGGGCGAGCAGTACTTC